This T cell receptor beta chain came from a study of siplizumab effects on memory and regulatory T cells. Study conclusions and caveats: In unstimulated cells, naive T cells appeared more diverse than memory T cells and seemed major alloresponse contributors.

On this clone itself: The target antigen is unknown.

TCR templates, approximately 100,000 per sample, were assayed. Some clones are missing from TCRdb's copy, which holds only in-frame ones; the method was immunoSEQ multiplex PCR. This sample carries some 87,000 clones, around 89% of them seen once, and the ten largest clones take about 15%. Per the germline V gene, CDR1 is MGHDK and CDR2 is SYGVNS. The CDR3 has 15 amino acids. Trimming removed 0 bases at V and 1 base at J, with 9 bases between. The sequencing sample was made of CD4+ T cells sorted from blood. The rearrangement joins TRBV25-1 to TRBJ1-2; D is perhaps TRBD1 (5 bases). This TCR came from a human donor in good health. For the CDR3, the DNA is TGTGCCAGCAGTGAATACGGTGGGGGTAACTATGGCTACACCTTC. This translates into CASSEYGGGNYGYTF.